A single sample is the source of the 19 T cell receptor beta chains below, sequenced in a study of OX40 agonist ivuxolimab in advanced cancers. Assay used: immunoSEQ multiplex PCR; TCRdb lists only in-frame clones, some missing. The table records around 70,000 clones, 65% to 85% of them present only once. The material was CD4+ or CD8+ T cells sorted from blood, obtained in a trial of the OX40 agonist ivuxolimab. The source is an adult with an advanced solid tumor such as melanoma, head and neck, liver or kidney cancer.

This clone appeared many times. This chain links TRBV11-2 with TRBJ1-2; no firm D call. The germline gives CDR1 SGHAT, CDR2 FQNNGV. The V end was cut by 5 bases, the J end by 5 bases, with 12 bases between. The CDR3 contains 13 residues. CDR3 DNA sequence: TGTGCCAGCAGCGGGCAGGCTTTATATGGCTACACCTTC. It is translated as CASSGQALYGYTF.

V is TRBV19 and J is TRBJ2-7; TRBD1 is a possible D gene (5 bases). Germline V gene lookup returns CDR1 LNHDA and CDR2 SQIVND (reference sequence). The CDR3 totals 15 residues. The ends were cut back, 1 base at V and 0 bases at J, with 10 bases in the middle. In DNA form, the CDR3 reads TGTGCCAGTAGTATAGGGCAGGGCCACTCCTACGAGCAGTACTTC. It codes for CASSIGQGHSYEQYF.

Only one count was recorded for this clone. It is unclear where the CDR3 begins or ends on the DNA, so no DNA is shown, and the CDR3 is as TCRdb lists it. The V and J genes are TRBV7-3 and TRBJ2-5; TRBD1 was called by the table and not checked on the DNA. The CDR3 totals 13 residues, both ends included. Germline V gene lookup returns CDR1 SGHTA and CDR2 FQGTGA. The CDR3 region is CASSPDVGQGIYF.

This clone was observed a single time. A junction end diverges from the germline sequence, so it may reflect a read error. The chain couples TRBV5-1 to TRBJ2-1, with TRBD2 matching 16 bases. This CDR3 has 14 amino acids. Germline V CDR1 and CDR2: SGHRS, YFSETQ. CDR3 in DNA: TGCGCCAGCAGCTCCGGGACTAGCGGGAGGGCCGGGATCTTC. It yields the protein CASSSGTSGRAGIF.

This clone was seen a single time. The chain has TRBV5-4 and TRBJ2-3; D might be TRBD1 (6 bases). Trimming took off 4 bases at V and 4 bases at J, with 10 bases between the two ends. The CDR3 has 13 residues. CDR1 SGHNT and CDR2 YYREEE come from the germline V gene (reference sequence). In DNA, the CDR3 is TGTGCCAGCAGCAACGACAGGCCAGATACGCAGTATTTT. Translation gives CASSNDRPDTQYF.

This clone occurred a few times. The chain is built from TRBV11-3 and TRBJ1-3; D uncertain. Germline V gives CDR1 SGHNT, CDR2 YENEEA. Deletions cut 4 bases from V and 0 bases from J, with 4 bases between. The CDR3 extends over 13 amino acids. In DNA, the CDR3 is TGTGCCAGCAGCTGGAACTCTGGAAACACCATATATTTT. Residues: CASSWNSGNTIYF.

In the case of this clone: One end of the junction fails to match germline, which may point to a read error. This chain links TRBV30 with TRBJ2-1; 16 bases align to TRBD2. The CDR3 has 15 amino acids. The germline CDR1 and CDR2 sequences are GTSNPN and SVGIG (reference sequence). The CDR3 here is CAWSLGTSGRGIVVF. The DNA of the CDR3 is TGTGCCTGGAGCCTAGGGACTAGCGGGAGGGGTATTGTGGTCTTC.

This chain connects TRBV7-2 to TRBJ2-7, with a tentative D call TRBD1 (6 bases). The CDR3 consists of 14 residues. V lost 2 bases to trimming and J lost 4 bases, with 12 bases between them. Germline V gene lookup returns CDR1 SGHTA and CDR2 FQGNSA. CDR3 bases: TGTGCCAGCAGCTTATATCAGGGGTTATACGAGCAGTACTTC. Residues: CASSLYQGLYEQYF.

The chain is built from TRBV29-1 and TRBJ2-5; 14 bases are a match to TRBD2. The CDR3 contains 17 residues. V lost 6 bases and J lost 4; bases outside the gene matches: 13. From germline, CDR1 is SQVTM and CDR2 ANQGSEA. CDR3 in amino acids: CSVRDRIGLAGGETQYF. The DNA for the CDR3 is TGCAGCGTGAGGGACAGGATCGGACTAGCGGGAGGAGAGACCCAGTACTTC.

The V call is TRBV11-2, the J call TRBJ1-2, with D tentatively TRBD1 (6 bases). There are 14 residues in the CDR3. The V gene's germline CDR1 is SGHAT and CDR2 FQNNGV. The germline V and J ends were trimmed by 5 bases and 0 bases, with 10 bases remaining between them. This chain's CDR3 is CASSQTGSNYGYTF. The DNA of the CDR3 is TGTGCCAGCAGCCAGACAGGTTCTAACTATGGCTACACCTTC.

There are a few counts of this clone. The chain employs TRBV4-3 and TRBJ2-7; the D gene is possibly TRBD2 (6 bases). The CDR3 has 13 residues. CDR1 is LGHNA and CDR2 is YSLEER in the germline V gene. The DNA of the CDR3 is TGCGCGAGCGGTTTGGGGGGTTCCTACGAGCAGTACTTC. Amino acid sequence: CASGLGGSYEQYF.

The chain uses TRBV5-4 and TRBJ2-3; D unresolved. Germline-derived CDR1 and CDR2 are SGHNT and YYREEE (reference sequence). The CDR3 runs 13 residues. The ends were cut back, 7 bases at V and 8 bases at J, with 17 bases in the middle. The CDR3 DNA follows: TGTGCCAGCTCCACTTGGGGTAGTGGTACGCAGTATTTT. As protein: CASSTWGSGTQYF.

The chain joins TRBV7-9 to TRBJ2-7; 7 nucleotides line up with TRBD1. The CDR3 has 15 residues. V shed 0 bases, J shed 2 bases, and the junction held 4 bases outside the gene matches. The germline V gene has CDR1 SEHNR and CDR2 FQNEAQ (reference sequence). The DNA of the CDR3 is TGTGCCAGCAGCTTAGCCCAGGGGGTAGCCTACGAGCAGTACTTC. It encodes CASSLAQGVAYEQYF. Supplemented by reference TRBV7-9 and TRBJ2-7, the full variable domain reads DTGVSQNPRHKITKRGQNVTFRCDPISEHNRLYWYRQTLGQGPEFLTYFQNEAQLEKSRLLSDRFSAERPKGSFSTLEIQRTEQGDSAMYLCASSLAQGVAYEQYFGPGTRLTVT.

This clone was seen a handful of times. V gene TRBV9 combines with J gene TRBJ1-2, with 7 nucleotides matching TRBD1. The V segment lost 3 bases and the J segment 8 bases; nucleotides outside the gene matches: 10. The CDR3 runs 14 residues. The germline V gene encodes CDR1 SGDLS and CDR2 YYNGEE. The CDR3: CASSAAGGLGGYTF. The CDR3 DNA reads as TGTGCCAGCAGCGCCGCAGGGGGTCTAGGGGGCTACACCTTC.

This chain joins TRBV5-5 and TRBJ2-1, with 7 bases lining up with TRBD2. This CDR3 contains 15 residues. Germline CDR1 reads SGHKS; CDR2 reads YYEKEE (reference sequence). Trimming took 4 bases from V and 5 from J; bases not matched to a gene: 9. CDR3 in amino acids: CASSMGLLENNEQFF. The DNA of the CDR3 is TGTGCCAGCAGCATGGGACTACTGGAGAACAATGAGCAGTTCTTC.

This clone turned up a few times. The chain carries TRBV2 and TRBJ2-2; no clear D. The length of the CDR3 is 15 residues. The V gene's germline CDR1 is SNHLY and CDR2 FYNNEI. Trimming stripped 1 base from V and 6 bases from J, with 12 bases between. CDR3 protein: CASSEVWVGPGELFF. CDR3 nucleotides: TGTGCCAGCAGTGAAGTTTGGGTAGGACCCGGGGAGCTGTTTTTT. The full variable domain, rest sourced from reference TRBV2 and TRBJ2-2, is EPEVTQTPSHQVTQMGQEVILRCVPISNHLYFYWYRQILGQKVEFLVSFYNNEISEKSEIFDDQFSVERPDGSNFTLKIRSTKLEDSAMYFCASSEVWVGPGELFFGEGSRLTVL.

The rearrangement links TRBV19 to TRBJ2-1; perhaps TRBD2 as D (6 bases). This CDR3 spans 14 amino acids. Germline CDR1 is LNHDA and CDR2 is SQIVND (reference sequence). V shed 7 bases and J shed 3 bases, with 13 bases lying between them. CDR3 in DNA: TGTGCCAGTAATGCGGGACTGTTCTACAATGAGCAGTTCTTC. This encodes CASNAGLFYNEQFF.

This clone appeared a few times. The chain carries TRBV11-2 and TRBJ1-1; unclear D gene. CDR3 size: 12 residues. The germline V and J ends were trimmed by 2 bases and 6 bases, with 7 bases remaining between them. Germline V lookup: CDR1 SGHAT, CDR2 FQNNGV. CDR3 DNA: TGTGCCAGCAGCTTACAGGAGGCTGAAGCTTTCTTT. It translates to CASSLQEAEAFF.

The rearrangement links TRBV29-1 to TRBJ2-7; D is perhaps TRBD2 (6 bases). The CDR3 length is 11 residues. Germline V gene data show CDR1 as SQVTM and CDR2 as ANQGSEA. Trimming stripped 7 bases from V and 4 bases from J, with 11 bases between. CDR3 loop: CSAGGGYEQYF. As DNA, the CDR3 is TGCAGCGCCGGGGGTGGGTACGAGCAGTACTTC.